One and the same sample provided the 7 T cell receptor beta chains below, sequenced in a study of cytomegalovirus exposure and HLA in healthy donors. The PCR employed 60 Vbeta primers together with 13 Jbeta primers. Sequenced by immunoSEQ multiplex PCR; TCRdb stores in-frame clones only, minus some. The sample consists of fewer than 130,000 clones, more than 75% of them appearing once. Specimen: PBMCs. All receptors come from a middle-aged man in good health and CMV-seronegative.

V gene TRBV27 combines with J gene TRBJ2-2; a weak D match, TRBD1 (5 bases). The germline V gene has CDR1 MNHEY and CDR2 SMNVEV (reference sequence). This CDR3 is 15 amino acids long. Trimming took 2 bases from V and 1 from J, leaving 8 bases between them. As DNA, the CDR3 is TGTGCCAGCAGTTTAATCCAGGGGAACACCGGGGAGCTGTTTTTT. It encodes CASSLIQGNTGELFF.

The V call is TRBV9, the J call TRBJ1-6, with a tentative D call TRBD1 (5 bases). Germline assignment: CDR1 SGDLS and CDR2 YYNGEE. V lost 3 bases and J lost 8, with 9 bases in between. This CDR3 is built from 13 residues. For the CDR3, the DNA is TGTGCCAGCAGCGGCAGGGAACATTCACCCCTCCACTTT. Amino acids: CASSGREHSPLHF.

This sequence joins TRBV6-5 and TRBJ1-6; 7 nucleotides agree with TRBD1. The CDR3 contains 14 residues. V lost 5 bases, J lost 8 bases, and 6 bases stayed unmatched. Germline CDR1 and CDR2: MNHEY and SVGAGI. The CDR3 bases are TGTGCCAGCAGTCAGGGACAGCGCTATTCACCCCTCCACTTT. Translated, it gives CASSQGQRYSPLHF.

V and J are TRBV5-1 and TRBJ1-4; 7 nucleotides align to TRBD1. This CDR3 comprises 14 residues. Germline V gives CDR1 SGHRS, CDR2 YFSETQ. With V trimmed by 0 bases and J by 7 bases, 3 bases remained unmatched. CDR3 bases: TGCGCCAGCAGCTTGGGAGGGGGCGCTGAAAAACTGTTTTTT. This gives the protein CASSLGGGAEKLFF.

The chain uses TRBV4-3 and TRBJ2-1, with 7 positions matching TRBD2. Germline CDR1 is LGHNA and CDR2 is YSLEER. The CDR3 is 15 residues long. V was clipped by 7 bases and J by 3 bases; unmatched bases: 9. In DNA, the CDR3 is TGCGCCAGCACCAGCGGCGGACTAGACTACAATGAGCAGTTCTTC. The encoded protein is CASTSGGLDYNEQFF.

CDR3 DNA: TGTGCCAGCAGCAAAGGAAAGCGGGGGGCCCGCTCCTACGAGCAGTACTTC. This sequence encodes CASSKGKRGARSYEQYF. The chain links TRBV21-1 to TRBJ2-7; TRBD2, the table's D call, lacks a check against the DNA. TRBV21-1 is a listed pseudogene. CDR3 length equals 17 residues.

The rearrangement joins TRBV7-9 to TRBJ1-5; 7 nucleotides align to TRBD1. CDR3 length: 14 residues. Germline CDR1 is SEHNR and CDR2 is FQNEAQ (reference sequence). Trimming took 3 bases from V and 6 from J; bases not matched to a gene: 5. CDR3 in amino acids: CASSFSDRVQPQHF. Here the CDR3 DNA reads TGTGCCAGCAGCTTCTCAGACAGGGTTCAGCCCCAGCATTTT. The variable domain in full, completed from reference TRBV7-9 and TRBJ1-5, reads DTGVSQNPRHKITKRGQNVTFRCDPISEHNRLYWYRQTLGQGPEFLTYFQNEAQLEKSRLLSDRFSAERPKGSFSTLEIQRTEQGDSAMYLCASSFSDRVQPQHFGDGTRLSIL.